The next 21 T cell receptor beta chains were all read from a single sample in a study of Graves' ophthalmopathy and Graves' hyperthyroidism (dated by TCRdb to 2016 to 2019). Reads for this sample came from an Illumina HiSeq 2000. For repertoire sequencing, TCR beta CDR3 regions were amplified from RNA transcripts. HTBI primers and the Qiagen OneStep RT-PCR kit were used in a first-round RT-PCR, which was followed by a second-round multiplex PCR, size selection and purification. Clones were called with MiXCR by TCRdb after fastp trimmed the public reads at Q25, and only in-frame beta chains were retained. For every CDR3 protein sequence, its rows merge into one entry that carries the most common genes and DNA. The sample table records almost 750,000 distinct CDR3 sequences; 40% of these occur just once. The top ten hold roughly 46% of the sample. The sequencing input was peripheral blood. The receptors here all came from an adult man with Graves' ophthalmopathy.

In regard to this clonotype: A much larger clone differs from this one at a single base, so this may be a read error. V is TRBV7-9 and J is TRBJ2-6; 8 positions match TRBD1. CDR1 and CDR2 from the germline V gene are SEHNR and FQNEAQ (reference sequence). This CDR3 is built from 18 residues. With V trimmed by 2 bases and J by 3 bases, 9 bases remained unmatched. DNA of the CDR3: TGTGCCAGCAGCTTAAATCGACAGGGGAAGTATGGGGCCAACGTCCTGACTTTC. Translating gives CASSLNRQGKYGANVLTF.

The chain combines TRBV9 with TRBJ1-1; 12 bases map to TRBD1. The junction had 2 bases not matched to a gene; V was cut back by 3 bases and J by 8 bases. This CDR3 comprises 13 residues. CDR1 is SGDLS and CDR2 is YYNGEE in the germline V gene. CDR3: CASSDGTGGEAFF. CDR3 in DNA: TGTGCCAGCAGCGATGGGACAGGGGGCGAAGCTTTCTTT.

The chain employs TRBV7-2 and TRBJ2-5; a possible D gene is TRBD2 (6 bases). The CDR3 has 14 residues. The germline CDR1 and CDR2 sequences are SGHTA and FQGNSA. V lost 6 bases, J lost 5 bases, and 16 bases lay in between. CDR3 DNA: TGTGCCAGCAGTACCTCGGTAGCGGCGGAGACCCAGTACTTC. Protein product: CASSTSVAAETQYF.

This clonotype was counted ten times or more. The chain employs TRBV7-9 and TRBJ1-1, with D unresolved. CDR1 and CDR2 (germline): SEHNR, FQNEAQ (reference sequence). The CDR3 extends over 13 amino acids. V lost 0 bases, J lost 4 bases, and 6 bases lay in between. Here the CDR3 reads CASSLATATEAFF. The CDR3 DNA reads as TGTGCCAGCAGCTTAGCTACGGCCACTGAAGCTTTCTTT.

The chain recombines TRBV29-1 with TRBJ2-7; 7 bases map to TRBD1. Trimming at V came to 7 bases and at J to 3 bases, leaving 6 bases not matched to a gene. This CDR3 is built from 12 residues. Germline CDR1 SQVTM, CDR2 ANQGSEA. CDR3 region: CSARDSHYEQYF. The CDR3 DNA is TGCAGCGCTCGGGACAGTCACTACGAGCAGTACTTC.

This clonotype showed up many times. V gene TRBV11-2 combines with J gene TRBJ2-5; D gene uncertain. V was pared by 0 bases and J by 5 bases, with 13 bases between. CDR3 length: 15 amino acids. Germline V gene data show CDR1 as SGHAT and CDR2 as FQNNGV. As DNA, the CDR3 is TGTGCCAGCAGCTTAGAAGGATCATTGGGGGAGACCCAGTACTTC. Translating gives CASSLEGSLGETQYF.

A remark on this clonotype: At one end, the junction sequence differs from germline, possibly due to a read error. The J gene is TRBJ2-2, the V gene TRBV10-2; no reliable D call. CDR1 is WSHSY and CDR2 is SAAADI in the germline V gene. This CDR3 spans 20 amino acids. CDR3 sequence reads: CASSQDSWTAASLRLGELFF. In DNA form, the CDR3 reads TGTGCCAGCAGCCAAGATTCCTGGACGGCGGCTAGTTTACGTTTGGGGGAGCTGTTTTTT.

The chain couples TRBV9 to TRBJ1-3; 7 nucleotides match TRBD1. This CDR3 contains 18 residues. CDR1 is SGDLS, CDR2 YYNGEE, per germline. The J segment lost 2 bases and the V segment lost 0 bases, leaving 11 bases of the junction unmatched. The CDR3 sequence: CASSVDHRGRQTGNTIYF. CDR3 bases: TGTGCCAGCAGCGTAGACCACAGGGGTCGACAAACTGGAAACACCATATATTTT.

This clonotype has a handful of counts. The V call is TRBV15, the J call TRBJ1-4; perhaps TRBD1 as D (5 bases). CDR1 LNHNV and CDR2 YYDKDF come from the germline V gene (reference sequence). The V gene lost 4 bases and the J gene lost 5 bases, with 20 bases spanning the gap. This CDR3 has 17 residues. The CDR3 is CATSIWTGTEENEKLFF. Written as DNA, the CDR3 is TGTGCCACCAGCATATGGACCGGGACCGAAGAAAATGAAAAACTGTTTTTT.

This clonotype was seen a few times. A junction boundary mismatches the germline segment, possibly from a read error. The chain uses TRBV24-1 and TRBJ2-5, with a possible D match to TRBD2 (6 bases). The CDR3 has 14 amino acids. Germline loops: CDR1 KGHDR, CDR2 SFDVKD. Written as DNA, the CDR3 is TGTGCCAGCAGTTACCTAGGAGGGACAGAGACCCAGTACTTC. Translated, it gives CASSYLGGTETQYF.

This clonotype turned up a few times. CDR3 nucleotide sequence: TGCGCCAGCAGCTTGGTTGGGGGACCGGACACTGAAGCTTTCTTT. Translating it yields CASSLVGGPDTEAFF. The chain carries TRBV5-1 and TRBJ1-1; possibly TRBD1 for D (5 bases). The V and J ends lost 0 bases and 3 bases respectively, with 12 bases between them. The CDR3 has 15 amino acids. The germline V gene has CDR1 SGHRS and CDR2 YFSETQ.

The chain joins TRBV2 to TRBJ2-5; TRBD1 matches at 8 bases. This CDR3 has 16 residues. Losses at the gene ends were 6 bases for V and 3 bases for J; bases not matched to a gene: 12. In germline, CDR1 is SNHLY, CDR2 FYNNEI. CDR3: CASSPTSMDREETQYF. The CDR3 bases are TGTGCCAGCAGCCCGACCTCTATGGACAGGGAAGAGACCCAGTACTTC.

This clonotype was picked up a small number of times. The chain links TRBV9 to TRBJ1-2, with unresolved D. CDR3 length: 14 amino acids. CDR1 SGDLS and CDR2 YYNGEE come from the germline V gene. V lost 4 bases and J 8 bases, leaving 18 bases between the germline ends. The CDR3 DNA reads TGTGCCAGCAGCCCCCAGACGGGCGTTTGGGGCTACACCTTC. It translates to CASSPQTGVWGYTF. Together with reference TRBV9 and TRBJ1-2, the CDR3 gives the full variable domain: DSGVTQTPKHLITATGQRVTLRCSPRSGDLSVYWYQQSLDQGLQFLIQYYNGEERAKGNILERFSAQQFPDLHSELNLSSLELGDSALYFCASSPQTGVWGYTFGSGTRLTVV.

The chain couples TRBV11-2 to TRBJ2-2; TRBD2 matches 10 bases. Germline values: CDR1 SGHAT, CDR2 FQNNGV. The CDR3 covers 16 residues. The trim removed 1 base at V and 5 bases at J, leaving 4 bases unmatched. CDR3 amino acids: CASSLGAGGRTGELFF. The CDR3 DNA sequence: TGTGCCAGCAGCTTAGGAGCGGGAGGGAGGACCGGGGAGCTGTTTTTT.

This clonotype showed up many times. The chain uses TRBV10-2 and TRBJ2-7; a possible D gene is TRBD1 (6 bases). Germline CDR1 WSHSY, CDR2 SAAADI. Trimming cost V 8 bases and J 2 bases, with 16 bases left between them. The CDR3 runs 14 residues. CDR3 sequence: CASSLRQETYEQYF. Written as DNA, the CDR3 is TGCGCCAGCTCGCTTCGACAGGAGACCTACGAGCAGTACTTC.

This clonotype has only a few counts. This chain connects TRBV5-6 to TRBJ2-7, with 10 bases lining up with TRBD1. V lost 2 bases to trimming and J lost 7 bases; unmatched junction nucleotides: 6. Looked up from germline, CDR1 is SGHDT and CDR2 is YYEEEE. This CDR3 region has 14 residues. CDR3 sequence (DNA): TGTGCCAGCAGCTTTCGACAGGGGGCGGGTGAGCAGTACTTC. It is translated as CASSFRQGAGEQYF.

The sample holds many counts of this clonotype. The CDR3 spells CASRLGQNYGYTF. Written as DNA, the CDR3 is TGTGCCAGCAGACTGGGACAGAACTATGGCTACACCTTC. The chain has TRBV2 and TRBJ1-2; 7 nucleotides align to TRBD1. Germline-derived CDR1 and CDR2 are SNHLY and FYNNEI. After removal of 6 bases from V and 2 bases from J, the junction contained 3 bases not matched to a gene. This CDR3 comprises 13 residues.

About this clonotype itself: A read error may explain this, as a much larger clone is one base away. The DNA is left out, because the CDR3 cannot be placed on it with certainty; the CDR3 is given as TCRdb lists it. The rearrangement links TRBV20-1 to TRBJ1-2. In germline, CDR1 is DFQATT, CDR2 SNEGSKA (reference sequence). The CDR3 contains 11 residues when both ends are counted. The CDR3 spells CSVAGFYGCTF.

The chain recombines TRBV10-3 with TRBJ2-2; 12 positions agree with TRBD2. The junction had 2 bases not matched to a gene; V was cut back by 6 bases and J by 3 bases. This CDR3 region has 15 residues. CDR1 ENHRY and CDR2 SYGVKD come from the germline V gene. The CDR3 reads CAISRLAGDTGELFF. CDR3 nucleotide sequence: TGTGCCATCAGCAGACTAGCGGGGGACACCGGGGAGCTGTTTTTT.

This clonotype was observed many times. The CDR3 loop reads CASSEGDTQYF. Here the CDR3 DNA reads TGTGCCAGCAGTGAAGGGGATACGCAGTATTTT. The chain is built from TRBV25-1 and TRBJ2-3; D unclear. V lost 2 bases and J lost 6, with 3 bases in between. This CDR3 contains 11 residues. Germline assignment: CDR1 MGHDK and CDR2 SYGVNS.

A few counts support this clonotype. The rearrangement links TRBV25-1 to TRBJ1-2; D is perhaps TRBD1 (5 bases). With 6 bases removed from V and 7 bases from J, the gap between germline ends came to 18 bases. Germline-derived CDR1 and CDR2 are MGHDK and SYGVNS. The length of the CDR3 is 14 residues. The CDR3 DNA reads as TGTGCCAGCAGCACCCGTACAGGAGAAACTGGCTACACCTTC. Its protein is CASSTRTGETGYTF.